Presented here are 22 T cell receptor beta chains from one specimen sequenced in a study of OX40 agonist ivuxolimab in advanced cancers. The method was immunoSEQ multiplex PCR; TCRdb's version includes in-frame clones alone and lacks a portion of them. The table includes just under 20,000 clones, roughly four fifths detected once. Sequenced material: CD4+ or CD8+ T cells sorted from blood, taken in a trial of the OX40 agonist ivuxolimab. These receptor sequences come from an adult with an advanced solid tumor such as melanoma, head and neck, liver or kidney cancer.

This rearrangement joins TRBV6-1 to TRBJ1-2, with D tentatively TRBD1 (5 bases). This CDR3 is built from 13 residues. V was pared by 1 base and J by 2 bases, with 5 bases between. Germline-derived CDR1 and CDR2 are MNHNS and SASEGT. The CDR3: CASSEDRNYGYTF. The CDR3 DNA reads as TGTGCCAGCAGTGAAGACAGGAACTATGGCTACACCTTC.

This CDR3 is CSVSRSDEQFF. CDR3 sequence (DNA): TGCAGCGTTTCGAGGTCGGATGAGCAGTTCTTC. The chain joins TRBV29-1 to TRBJ2-1; D is ambiguous. The CDR3 length is 11 residues. Trimming removed 5 bases from V and 8 bases from J, with 10 bases in between. CDR1 is SQVTM and CDR2 is ANQGSEA in the germline V gene.

The J gene is TRBJ1-2, the V gene TRBV28; D is unclear. Per germline, CDR1 MDHEN and CDR2 SYDVKM. This CDR3 comprises 15 residues. Trimming took 5 bases from V and 0 from J, leaving 13 bases between them. Here the CDR3 DNA reads TGTGCCAGCAGTAAGCAACCCTCGGCTAACTATGGCTACACCTTC. Translating gives CASSKQPSANYGYTF.

The gene calls are TRBV7-2 and TRBJ2-3; D is ambiguous. This CDR3 contains 12 residues. Trimming shortened V by 1 base and J by 5 bases, and 4 bases separated the two germline ends. CDR1 is SGHTA, CDR2 FQGNSA, per germline. The CDR3 bases are TGTGCCAGCAGCTTAGATGGAGATACGCAGTATTTT. It translates to CASSLDGDTQYF.

This clone has a handful of counts. The chain recombines TRBV27 with TRBJ2-7, with 9 nucleotides matching TRBD2. The CDR3 loop spans 15 amino acids. The germline gives CDR1 MNHEY, CDR2 SMNVEV (reference sequence). V shed 6 bases, J shed 0 bases, and the junction held 6 bases outside the gene matches. The CDR3 nucleotides are TGTGCCAGCAGGCGAGGTAGCGGGAGCTCCTACGAGCAGTACTTC. It translates to CASRRGSGSSYEQYF.

The CDR3 reads CASSSGQGREKLFF. The CDR3 region has the DNA TGTGCCAGCAGTTCGGGACAGGGAAGAGAAAAACTGTTTTTT. This chain uses TRBV27 with TRBJ1-4; 9 nucleotides align to TRBD1. Germline V CDR1 and CDR2: MNHEY, SMNVEV (reference sequence). Unmatched junction bases numbered 5, after V lost 4 bases and J lost 8 bases. This CDR3 has 14 amino acids.

The J gene is TRBJ1-1, the V gene TRBV19, with TRBD1 as a possible D gene (6 bases). Trimming stripped 2 bases from V and 1 base from J, with 11 bases between. The CDR3 consists of 15 residues. Germline loops: CDR1 LNHDA, CDR2 SQIVND (reference sequence). The CDR3 nucleotides read TGTGCCAGTAGTATACCCTGGACAGCGAACACTGAAGCTTTCTTT. Protein product: CASSIPWTANTEAFF.

This chain joins TRBV19 and TRBJ1-5; TRBD1 is a possible D gene (5 bases). CDR1 LNHDA and CDR2 SQIVND come from the germline V gene (reference sequence). With 3 bases removed from V and 3 bases from J, the gap between germline ends came to 15 bases. The CDR3 is 16 amino acids. The CDR3 sequence: CASSMGIQGLNQPQHF. The CDR3 bases are TGTGCCAGTAGTATGGGGATCCAGGGCCTCAATCAGCCCCAGCATTTT. Based on the CDR3 plus reference TRBV19 and TRBJ1-5, the full variable domain is DGGITQSPKYLFRKEGQNVTLSCEQNLNHDAMYWYRQDPGQGLRLIYYSQIVNDFQKGDIAEGYSVSREKKESFPLTVTSAQKNPTAFYLCASSMGIQGLNQPQHFGDGTRLSIL.

This sequence joins TRBV4-1 and TRBJ1-6, with D possibly TRBD1 on 5 matching bases. The CDR3 contains 14 residues. Between the trimmed V and J ends, which lost 5 bases and 8 bases, there was a span of 13 bases. CDR1 and CDR2 (germline): MGHRA, YSYEKL. CDR3: CASSSRGPDSPLHF. The CDR3 nucleotides are TGCGCCAGCAGCTCCCGGGGCCCCGATTCACCCCTCCACTTT.

This clone appeared a single time. This sequence joins TRBV2 and TRBJ2-6; D unclear. Trimming shortened V by 4 bases and J by 2 bases, and 9 bases separated the two germline ends. CDR1 is SNHLY, CDR2 FYNNEI, per germline. This CDR3 comprises 15 residues. CDR3 DNA sequence: TGTGCCAGCAGTGTTGAGTTGACTGGGGCCAACGTCCTGACTTTC. It specifies CASSVELTGANVLTF.

The rearrangement links TRBV27 to TRBJ2-3; D call uncertain. The V end lost 4 bases, the J end lost 5 bases, and 4 bases lay between the germline ends. The CDR3 is 11 amino acids. Germline-derived CDR1 and CDR2 are MNHEY and SMNVEV (reference sequence). The CDR3 nucleotides read TGTGCCAGCAGTTCCTTAGATACGCAGTATTTT. Protein product: CASSSLDTQYF.

This clone appeared a few times. The chain links TRBV4-2 to TRBJ2-7, with 7 nucleotides matching TRBD2. The germline V gene has CDR1 LGHNA and CDR2 YNFKEQ. V shed 0 bases, J shed 0 bases, and the junction held 2 bases outside the gene matches. The length of the CDR3 is 15 residues. In DNA, the CDR3 is TGTGCCAGCAGCCAAGAGCGGGAGAGCTCCTACGAGCAGTACTTC. This sequence encodes CASSQERESSYEQYF.

The chain has TRBV11-2 and TRBJ2-7; tentative D call: TRBD1 (6 bases). The V and J ends lost 0 bases and 6 bases respectively, with 6 bases between them. CDR1 is SGHAT and CDR2 is FQNNGV in the germline V gene. The CDR3 extends over 12 amino acids. CDR3 in DNA: TGTGCCAGCAGCTTAGACAGGGGCGAGCAGTACTTC. Amino acids: CASSLDRGEQYF.

The V call is TRBV25-1, the J call TRBJ2-7; 7 bases agree with TRBD1. With 3 bases clipped from V and 6 bases from J, the junction kept 11 bases outside the gene matches. CDR3 length equals 15 residues. In germline, CDR1 is MGHDK, CDR2 SYGVNS. The CDR3 DNA reads TGTGCCAGCAGTGACCCGACAGGGTCCGAGGTCGAGCAGTACTTC. It encodes CASSDPTGSEVEQYF.

This clone was seen a handful of times. The chain carries TRBV28 and TRBJ1-2, with D perhaps matching TRBD1 (6 bases). There are 12 residues in the CDR3. The germline V gene has CDR1 MDHEN and CDR2 SYDVKM. Trimming pared 8 bases from V and 4 bases from J, leaving 11 bases between. The CDR3 spells CASHLDSYGYTF. The CDR3 bases are TGTGCCAGCCATCTGGACAGCTATGGCTACACCTTC.

To note about this clone: The limits of the CDR3 on the DNA are not certain, so only TCRdb's listed CDR3 is given. The gene calls are TRBV12-2 and TRBJ2-7; the table's D call TRBD2 went unverified against the DNA. TRBV12-2 is described as a pseudogene. The CDR3 sequence runs 17 residues, both termini included. The CDR3 here is CASRLAGWASGAYEQYF.

V and J are TRBV27 and TRBJ1-5; D gene unclear. V lost 3 bases to trimming and J lost 6 bases, with 9 bases between them. The germline V gene has CDR1 MNHEY and CDR2 SMNVEV (reference sequence). The CDR3 covers 13 residues. In DNA form, the CDR3 reads TGTGCCAGCAGTTTTGGTGAGGGTCAGCCCCAGCATTTT. This encodes CASSFGEGQPQHF.

This clone was recorded once. J is TRBJ1-6 and V is TRBV2; the match to TRBD1 covers 8 bases. V lost 6 bases and J lost 5; bases outside the gene matches: 6. Germline CDR1 and CDR2: SNHLY and FYNNEI. The CDR3 loop spans 15 amino acids. The CDR3 here is CASRQGELNNSPLHF. The CDR3 region has the DNA TGTGCCAGCAGACAGGGGGAATTGAATAATTCACCCCTCCACTTT.

The V and J genes are TRBV6-1 and TRBJ1-3; no reliable D call. CDR3 length: 14 residues. The V and J ends lost 1 base and 8 bases respectively, with 12 bases between them. CDR1 is MNHNS and CDR2 is SASEGT in the germline V gene. In DNA form, the CDR3 reads TGTGCCAGCAGTGAAGGACGGGTACGAGACACCATATATTTT. Residues: CASSEGRVRDTIYF.

V is TRBV29-1 and J is TRBJ2-7, with 9 positions matching TRBD1. Germline-derived CDR1 and CDR2 are SQVTM and ANQGSEA. J was trimmed by 7 bases and V by 0 bases; bases with no gene match: 4. The CDR3 runs to 13 residues. CDR3 region: CSVEEQGAWEQYF. The CDR3 DNA reads as TGCAGCGTTGAAGAACAGGGGGCGTGGGAGCAGTACTTC.

Note on this clone: The junction departs from the called germline gene at one end, perhaps through a read error. The rearrangement links TRBV9 to TRBJ2-5, with D maybe TRBD1 (6 bases). CDR3 length: 15 amino acids. Germline CDR1 reads SGDLS; CDR2 reads YYNGEE. The CDR3 is CVSSDGTKYQETQYF. For the CDR3, the DNA is TGTGTCAGCAGCGACGGGACAAAATACCAAGAGACCCAGTACTTC.

The chain links TRBV28 to TRBJ1-6; no definite D call. This CDR3 has 15 amino acids. V was cut by 3 bases and J by 10 bases, with 16 bases left in between. Germline loops: CDR1 MDHEN, CDR2 SYDVKM. The CDR3 region has the DNA TGTGCCAGCAGTTTTGCCCAATCGTCTTTCTCACCCCTCCACTTT. Translated, it gives CASSFAQSSFSPLHF.